One sample yielded the 10 T cell receptor beta chains listed below, sequenced in a study of molecular identifiers for immune sequencing clone quantification. TCRdb redid the calling of the PCR reads with MiXCR, one entry per CDR3 protein. Of under 600,000 distinct CDR3 sequences listed, under 30% were seen once; the top ten hold 0.76%. Sequenced sample: naive CD8+ T cells from blood, with Jurkat cell RNA spiked in. The subset was: FACS-sorted CD8+CD4-CCR7+CD45RA+ naive T cells. These receptors were collected from a human donor in good health. Some libraries in this study had Jurkat cell RNA spiked in.

This clonotype was seen only a few times. This chain uses TRBV12-3 or TRBV12-4 with TRBJ1-5, with D perhaps TRBD1 (6 bases). The CDR3 has 14 residues. Trimming took off 5 bases at V and 6 bases at J, with 14 bases between the two ends. This CDR3 is CASSADSSTQPQHF. For the CDR3, the DNA is TGTGCCAGCAGTGCGGACAGCTCTACTCAGCCCCAGCATTTT.

This clonotype turned up a few times. This rearrangement joins TRBV6-5 to TRBJ1-1; D not certain. This CDR3 region has 11 residues. Trimming removed 10 bases at V and 4 bases at J, with 10 bases between. CDR1 is MNHEY and CDR2 is SVGAGI in the germline V gene. The CDR3 region is CAILVGTEAFF. CDR3 in DNA: TGTGCCATCCTAGTTGGCACTGAAGCTTTCTTT.

The V and J genes are TRBV7-9 and TRBJ1-2, with 8 nucleotides matching TRBD1. The CDR3 sequence is 12 residues long. CDR1 is SEHNR, CDR2 FQNEAQ, per germline (reference sequence). CDR3 protein: CAAGGGSYGYTF. The CDR3 DNA sequence: TGTGCGGCAGGGGGCGGCAGTTATGGCTACACCTTC.

This clonotype was seen at least ten times. This chain uses TRBV29-1 with TRBJ2-2; D is possibly TRBD1 (6 bases). Per germline, CDR1 SQVTM and CDR2 ANQGSEA. The CDR3 runs 15 residues. Trimming took off 3 bases at V and 1 base at J, with 12 bases between the two ends. CDR3 sequence: CSVEGGQRNTGELFF. The CDR3 DNA reads TGCAGCGTTGAGGGCGGACAGAGGAACACCGGGGAGCTGTTTTTT.

There are many counts of this clonotype. The rearrangement uses TRBV28 and TRBJ1-1; 7 bases fit TRBD1. Trimming at V came to 5 bases and at J to 3 bases, leaving 6 bases not matched to a gene. Germline CDR1 and CDR2: MDHEN and SYDVKM. The CDR3 consists of 14 residues. CDR3 in DNA: TGTGCCAGCAGTCACAGGGGAGGGTACACTGAAGCTTTCTTT. Protein sequence: CASSHRGGYTEAFF.

The V gene is TRBV4-1, the J gene TRBJ2-7, with no clear D. Germline V gives CDR1 MGHRA, CDR2 YSYEKL. The V end was cut by 3 bases, the J end by 6 bases, with 12 bases between. This CDR3 spans 13 amino acids. CDR3 coding DNA: TGCGCCAGCAGCCAGGGTACAGTAACCGAGCAGTACTTC. Translating it yields CASSQGTVTEQYF.

This clonotype was seen at least ten times. The V and J genes are TRBV4-1 and TRBJ2-3; D possibly matches TRBD1 or TRBD2 (5 bases each). Germline V lookup: CDR1 MGHRA, CDR2 YSYEKL. V was shortened by 2 bases and J by 3 bases, with 12 bases between the two germline ends. This CDR3 spans 15 amino acids. The CDR3 DNA follows: TGCGCCAGCAGCCAATTCTATGGGGGTACAGATACGCAGTATTTT. As protein: CASSQFYGGTDTQYF.

Concerning this clonotype itself: Its ends do not fully match the called genes, so a read error is possible. The chain couples TRBV12-3 or TRBV12-4 to TRBJ2-2, with 8 bases fitting TRBD1. CDR3 length: 16 amino acids. The CDR3 DNA follows: TGTGCCAGCAGTTGGGGACAGGTGGGGAACGCCGGGGAGCTGTTTTTT. It is translated as CASSWGQVGNAGELFF.

The chain is built from TRBV14 and TRBJ2-7, with D perhaps TRBD1 or TRBD2 (5 bases each). V was shortened by 1 base and J by 2 bases, with 12 bases between the two germline ends. The CDR3 has 15 amino acids. CDR1 SGHDN and CDR2 FVKESK come from the germline V gene. In nucleotides, the CDR3 is TGTGCCAGCAGCCAAGTCCGGGACCTAACCTACGAGCAGTACTTC. Translating it yields CASSQVRDLTYEQYF.

Remarks on this clonotype: This could be a read error, since a much larger clone is one nucleotide away. V and J are TRBV7-9 and TRBJ1-1; the D is unclear. The CDR3 spans 13 residues. Germline-derived CDR1 and CDR2 are SEHNR and FQNEAQ (reference sequence). The CDR3 DNA sequence: TGTGCCGGCAGCTCTCAGGTGAACACTGAAGCTTTCTTT. As protein: CAGSSQVNTEAFF.